This is a list of T cell receptor beta chains from one sample in a study of shared clonotypes between healthy human individuals. TCRdb's copy holds only in-frame clones and misses some; the assay was immunoSEQ multiplex PCR. The sample contains about 670,000 clones, less than 80% of which appear only once. Specimen: memory CD4+ T cells sorted from blood. The receptors shown here come from a woman aged 25 to 39 in good health. Both conserved end residues are part of each CDR3. D genes are given only for firm matches. Clone size is shown for a subset of rows, as once, few, many or a class of expanded clone.

abundance: -
j_gene: TRBJ2-6
v_gene: TRBV28
d_gene: TRBD1
CDR3aa: CASRTGGGGGANVLTF
CDR3nt: TGTGCCAGCAGAACAGGGGGCGGAGGTGGGGCCAACGTCCTGACTTTC

abundance: -
j_gene: TRBJ1-5
v_gene: TRBV28
d_gene: -
CDR3aa: CASSPPGVSPQHF
CDR3nt: TGTGCCAGCAGTCCTCCCGGAGTCAGCCCCCAGCATTTT

abundance: -
j_gene: TRBJ1-5
v_gene: TRBV2
d_gene: -
CDR3aa: CASSPTFGDQPQHF
CDR3nt: TGTGCCAGCTCGCCGACATTTGGGGATCAGCCCCAGCATTTT

abundance: -
j_gene: TRBJ1-5
v_gene: TRBV6-1
d_gene: -
CDR3aa: CATSGGGPQHF
CDR3nt: TGTGCCACCTCGGGGGGGGGACCCCAGCATTTT

abundance: -
j_gene: TRBJ1-4
v_gene: TRBV10-3
d_gene: -
CDR3aa: CAISDKLATNEKLFF
CDR3nt: TGTGCCATCAGTGACAAGCTTGCAACTAATGAAAAACTGTTTTTT

abundance: -
j_gene: TRBJ2-1
v_gene: TRBV28
d_gene: TRBD2
CDR3aa: CASSSLAGPYNEQFF
CDR3nt: TGTGCCAGCAGTTCCCTAGCGGGACCATACAATGAGCAGTTCTTC

abundance: -
j_gene: TRBJ1-5
v_gene: TRBV11-2
d_gene: -
CDR3aa: CASSFHDRQTQHF
CDR3nt: TGTGCCAGCAGCTTCCACGACAGACAGACCCAGCATTTT

abundance: many
j_gene: TRBJ1-2
v_gene: TRBV7-3
d_gene: -
CDR3aa: CASSRAGPQGYTF
CDR3nt: TGTGCCAGCAGCCGAGCCGGGCCTCAGGGCTACACCTTC

abundance: -
j_gene: TRBJ2-3
v_gene: TRBV6-5
d_gene: -
CDR3aa: CASSYRPSLGADTQYF
CDR3nt: TGTGCCAGCAGTTATAGGCCTAGCCTCGGTGCAGATACGCAGTATTTT

abundance: -
j_gene: TRBJ2-3
v_gene: TRBV7-9
d_gene: -
CDR3aa: CASSSPTDTQYF
CDR3nt: TGTGCCAGCAGCTCCCCCACGGATACGCAGTATTTT

abundance: -
j_gene: TRBJ2-7
v_gene: TRBV2
d_gene: -
CDR3aa: CASSVSSYEQYF
CDR3nt: TGTGCCAGCAGTGTAAGCTCCTACGAGCAGTACTTC

abundance: -
j_gene: TRBJ2-7
v_gene: TRBV6-6
d_gene: TRBD2
CDR3aa: CASKTSGSYEQYF
CDR3nt: TGTGCCAGCAAGACTAGCGGGAGCTACGAGCAGTACTTC

abundance: few
j_gene: TRBJ2-7
v_gene: TRBV23-1
d_gene: -
CDR3aa: CASSQSGGGLEQYF
CDR3nt: TGCGCCAGCAGTCAATCGGGGGGTGGGCTCGAGCAGTACTTC

abundance: many
j_gene: TRBJ2-3
v_gene: TRBV7-6
d_gene: -
CDR3aa: CASSSRTVRGTDTQYF
CDR3nt: TGTGCCAGCAGCTCCCGGACAGTAAGGGGCACAGATACGCAGTATTTT

abundance: -
j_gene: TRBJ2-6
v_gene: TRBV7-9
d_gene: -
CDR3aa: CASSLVSSGANVLTF
CDR3nt: TGTGCCAGCAGCTTAGTCAGCTCTGGGGCCAACGTCCTGACTTTC

abundance: once
j_gene: TRBJ1-1
v_gene: TRBV5-1
d_gene: -
CDR3aa: CASSLELDTEAFF
CDR3nt: TGCGCCAGCAGCTTGGAACTAGACACTGAAGCTTTCTTT

abundance: few
j_gene: TRBJ2-2
v_gene: TRBV6-1
d_gene: TRBD1
CDR3aa: CASYTGGNTGELFF
CDR3nt: TGTGCCAGCTATACAGGGGGGAACACCGGGGAGCTGTTTTTT

abundance: -
j_gene: TRBJ2-1
v_gene: TRBV4-1
d_gene: -
CDR3aa: CASSQGGQGSYNEQFF
CDR3nt: TGCGCCAGCAGCCAAGGGGGGCAGGGTTCCTACAATGAGCAGTTCTTC

abundance: -
j_gene: TRBJ2-2
v_gene: TRBV6-5
d_gene: -
CDR3aa: CASSRTRNTGELFF
CDR3nt: TGTGCCAGCAGTCGGACACGCAACACCGGGGAGCTGTTTTTT

abundance: -
j_gene: TRBJ2-6
v_gene: TRBV25-1
d_gene: TRBD2
CDR3aa: CASSVREGPQAGANVLTF
CDR3nt: TGTGCCAGCAGTGTCAGGGAGGGGCCCCAAGCTGGGGCCAACGTCCTGACTTTC

abundance: -
j_gene: TRBJ2-7
v_gene: TRBV6-1
d_gene: -
CDR3aa: CASSELDYEQYF
CDR3nt: TGTGCCAGCAGTGAATTAGACTACGAGCAGTACTTC

abundance: -
j_gene: TRBJ2-1
v_gene: TRBV5-1
d_gene: -
CDR3aa: CASSLDENEQFF
CDR3nt: TGCGCCAGCAGCTTGGACGAGAATGAGCAGTTCTTC

abundance: -
j_gene: TRBJ1-3
v_gene: TRBV7-2
d_gene: -
CDR3aa: CASSPMRDGNTIYF
CDR3nt: TGTGCCAGCAGCCCCATGAGGGATGGAAACACCATATATTTT

abundance: once
j_gene: TRBJ2-3
v_gene: TRBV5-1
d_gene: -
CDR3aa: CASNRASTDTQYF
CDR3nt: TGCGCCAGCAACCGTGCTAGCACAGATACGCAGTATTTT

abundance: few
j_gene: TRBJ2-5
v_gene: TRBV7-9
d_gene: TRBD2
CDR3aa: CASSLAGGGETQYF
CDR3nt: TGTGCCAGCAGCCTAGCGGGAGGGGGGGAGACCCAGTACTTC

abundance: -
j_gene: TRBJ2-1
v_gene: TRBV15
d_gene: -
CDR3aa: CATSTQGFWVYNEQFF
CDR3nt: TGTGCCACCAGCACCCAGGGCTTTTGGGTCTACAATGAGCAGTTCTTC

abundance: -
j_gene: TRBJ2-1
v_gene: TRBV11-2
d_gene: TRBD2
CDR3aa: CASSPGTNYYNEQFF
CDR3nt: TGTGCCAGCAGCCCCGGGACTAACTACTACAATGAGCAGTTCTTC

abundance: few
j_gene: TRBJ1-4
v_gene: TRBV2
d_gene: -
CDR3aa: CASRAGSHFNEKLFF
CDR3nt: TGTGCCAGCAGGGCCGGGAGCCATTTTAATGAAAAACTGTTTTTT

abundance: -
j_gene: TRBJ2-3
v_gene: TRBV5-8
d_gene: -
CDR3aa: CASSLGHSTDTQYF
CDR3nt: TGTGCCAGCAGCTTGGGCCACAGCACAGATACGCAGTATTTT

abundance: -
j_gene: TRBJ2-2
v_gene: TRBV19
d_gene: -
CDR3aa: CASTLGGPGQLFF
CDR3nt: TGTGCCAGTACCCTAGGGGGACCAGGGCAGCTGTTTTTT

abundance: -
j_gene: TRBJ2-7
v_gene: TRBV7-2
d_gene: TRBD1
CDR3aa: CASSFSGTGPYEQYF
CDR3nt: TGTGCCAGCAGCTTCTCCGGGACAGGGCCCTACGAGCAGTACTTC

abundance: -
j_gene: TRBJ1-5
v_gene: TRBV28
d_gene: -
CDR3aa: CASVTGHSNQPQHF
CDR3nt: TGTGCCAGCGTGACAGGACATAGCAATCAGCCCCAGCATTTT

abundance: -
j_gene: TRBJ1-4
v_gene: TRBV7-5
d_gene: -
CDR3aa: CVRGFPGQTPEKLFF
CDR3nt: TGTGTCAGGGGTTTTCCGGGACAAACCCCTGAAAAACTGTTTTTT

abundance: few
j_gene: TRBJ2-5
v_gene: TRBV5-1
d_gene: -
CDR3aa: CASRTGPSSRETQYF
CDR3nt: TGCGCCAGCAGAACCGGGCCCTCCTCGCGGGAGACCCAGTACTTC

abundance: -
j_gene: TRBJ2-7
v_gene: TRBV18
d_gene: TRBD1
CDR3aa: CASSPSGGSYEQYF
CDR3nt: TGTGCCAGCTCACCCTCAGGGGGATCCTACGAGCAGTACTTC

abundance: -
j_gene: TRBJ2-5
v_gene: TRBV4-2
d_gene: -
CDR3aa: CASSQDAAGRGREETQYF
CDR3nt: TGTGCCAGCAGCCAAGATGCGGCAGGCAGGGGACGGGAGGAGACCCAGTACTTC

abundance: -
j_gene: TRBJ2-7
v_gene: TRBV6-1
d_gene: -
CDR3aa: CASSELPGEESYEQYF
CDR3nt: TGTGCCAGCAGTGAACTACCAGGGGAGGAGTCCTACGAGCAGTACTTC

abundance: -
j_gene: TRBJ2-3
v_gene: TRBV18
d_gene: TRBD2
CDR3aa: CASSTYSGRATDTQYF
CDR3nt: TGTGCCAGCTCAACCTATAGCGGGAGGGCCACAGATACGCAGTATTTT

abundance: -
j_gene: TRBJ2-6
v_gene: TRBV30
d_gene: -
CDR3aa: CAWSWGMGANVLTF
CDR3nt: TGTGCCTGGAGTTGGGGAATGGGGGCCAACGTCCTGACTTTC

abundance: once
j_gene: TRBJ1-1
v_gene: TRBV2
d_gene: -
CDR3aa: CASLAQGNTEAFF
CDR3nt: TGTGCCAGCCTGGCACAGGGGAACACTGAAGCTTTCTTT

abundance: -
j_gene: TRBJ2-1
v_gene: TRBV10-1
d_gene: -
CDR3aa: CASQKVEGTEQFF
CDR3nt: TGCGCCAGCCAGAAGGTTGAGGGCACTGAGCAGTTCTTC

abundance: -
j_gene: TRBJ2-5
v_gene: TRBV6-1
d_gene: TRBD2
CDR3aa: CASLRGGPHQETQYF
CDR3nt: TGTGCCAGCCTTCGGGGGGGACCACACCAAGAGACCCAGTACTTC

abundance: -
j_gene: TRBJ1-2
v_gene: TRBV6-5
d_gene: -
CDR3aa: CASSPATRANYGYTF
CDR3nt: TGTGCCAGCAGCCCCGCGACGAGAGCTAACTATGGCTACACCTTC

abundance: -
j_gene: TRBJ1-4
v_gene: TRBV11-2
d_gene: -
CDR3aa: CASSLAGATNEKLFF
CDR3nt: TGTGCCAGCAGCTTAGCGGGGGCCACTAATGAAAAACTGTTTTTT

abundance: -
j_gene: TRBJ2-7
v_gene: TRBV9
d_gene: -
CDR3aa: CASSVSRGRDEQYF
CDR3nt: TGTGCCAGCAGCGTTTCCAGGGGGAGGGACGAGCAGTACTTC

abundance: -
j_gene: TRBJ1-2
v_gene: TRBV29-1
d_gene: -
CDR3aa: CSVEERGELYYGYTF
CDR3nt: TGCAGCGTTGAAGAGCGAGGGGAACTTTACTATGGCTACACCTTC

abundance: many
j_gene: TRBJ2-4
v_gene: TRBV5-4
d_gene: -
CDR3aa: CASSLGHLAKNIQYF
CDR3nt: TGTGCCAGCAGCTTAGGACACTTAGCCAAAAACATTCAGTACTTC

abundance: -
j_gene: TRBJ2-3
v_gene: TRBV5-4
d_gene: TRBD2
CDR3aa: CASSFSGSPDTQYF
CDR3nt: TGTGCCAGCAGTTTTAGCGGGAGCCCAGATACGCAGTATTTT

abundance: -
j_gene: TRBJ1-2
v_gene: TRBV19
d_gene: -
CDR3aa: CASSRAAQDGYTF
CDR3nt: TGTGCCAGTAGTAGGGCAGCTCAGGACGGCTACACCTTC

abundance: many
j_gene: TRBJ2-7
v_gene: TRBV27
d_gene: -
CDR3aa: CASSSPRSFSPTYEQYF
CDR3nt: TGTGCCAGCAGCTCCCCCCGCAGCTTTTCCCCCACCTACGAGCAGTACTTC

abundance: few
j_gene: TRBJ1-5
v_gene: TRBV28
d_gene: -
CDR3aa: CASSRWEPQHF
CDR3nt: TGTGCCAGCAGCAGATGGGAGCCCCAGCATTTT